The 10 T cell receptor beta chains presented below share a single source sample, sequenced in a study of OX40 agonist ivuxolimab in advanced cancers. Only in-frame clones appear in the TCRdb table, and some are missing; sequencing was by immunoSEQ multiplex PCR. The sample holds about 58,000 clones, just over 85% seen once. The material sequenced was CD4+ or CD8+ T cells sorted from blood, taken in a trial of the OX40 agonist ivuxolimab. These receptors were obtained from an adult with an advanced solid tumor such as melanoma, head and neck, liver or kidney cancer.

The genes are TRBV19 and TRBJ1-2; D gene ambiguous. Trimming stripped 4 bases from V and 10 bases from J, with 13 bases between. The CDR3 consists of 12 residues. The germline gives CDR1 LNHDA, CDR2 SQIVND (reference sequence). CDR3 residues: CASSNNNPSYTF. Here the CDR3 DNA reads TGTGCCAGTAGTAACAACAACCCTTCCTACACCTTC.

The gene calls are TRBV4-2 and TRBJ1-2, with D perhaps matching TRBD1 (5 bases). Trimming pared 0 bases from V and 8 bases from J, leaving 16 bases between. CDR1 and CDR2 (germline): LGHNA, YNFKEQ. The length of the CDR3 is 15 residues. CDR3 region: CASSQDASSGDGYTF. The CDR3 nucleotides are TGTGCCAGCAGCCAAGATGCTAGTAGCGGGGACGGCTACACCTTC.

This clone was detected only a few times. This chain joins TRBV27 and TRBJ1-2; 8 positions match TRBD1. J was trimmed by 1 base and V by 6 bases; bases with no gene match: 4. The CDR3 contains 14 residues. Germline assignment: CDR1 MNHEY and CDR2 SMNVEV (reference sequence). The CDR3, as DNA: TGTGCCAGCAGCCGGGACAGGCGTAACTATGGCTACACCTTC. This codes for CASSRDRRNYGYTF.

This clone has a single count. V is TRBV21-1 and J is TRBJ1-2. TRBV21-1 is given as a pseudogene. The CDR3 spans 13 residues. The CDR3 region has the DNA TGTGCCAGCAGCAAGAGGCCCCGGTATGGCTACACCTTC. Amino acid sequence: CASSKRPRYGYTF.

The rearrangement links TRBV11-2 to TRBJ2-1; D uncertain. V lost 6 bases and J lost 3, with 9 bases in between. Germline values: CDR1 SGHAT, CDR2 FQNNGV. The CDR3 contains 13 residues. The CDR3 DNA reads TGTGCCAGCAGTTTCTCTGGCTACAATGAGCAGTTCTTC. This gives the protein CASSFSGYNEQFF.

This clone has only one observation. V gene TRBV6-1 combines with J gene TRBJ2-1, with a possible D match to TRBD2 (7 bases). The CDR3 runs 16 residues. V was cut by 0 bases and J by 3 bases, with 12 bases left in between. The germline V gene encodes CDR1 MNHNS and CDR2 SASEGT. CDR3 residues: CASSEALGGLYNEQFF. Here the CDR3 DNA reads TGTGCCAGCAGTGAAGCGCTGGGGGGGCTCTACAATGAGCAGTTCTTC.

The V call is TRBV4-1, the J call TRBJ2-5, with 10 bases fitting TRBD1. Trimming at V came to 6 bases and at J to 7 bases, leaving 14 bases not matched to a gene. Germline lookup yields CDR1 MGHRA and CDR2 YSYEKL. CDR3 length equals 16 residues. The CDR3 region is CASSHSGQGGGGTQYF. CDR3 nucleotides: TGCGCCAGCAGTCATTCCGGACAGGGGGGAGGTGGGACCCAGTACTTC.

As regards this clone: The germline gene is not matched at one end of the junction; a read error may be the cause. The rearrangement links TRBV5-1 to TRBJ1-4; 9 nucleotides line up with TRBD1. Germline lookup yields CDR1 SGHRS and CDR2 YFSETQ. The CDR3 is made up of 16 amino acids. CDR3: CAGSLGTGIQYEKLFF. CDR3 sequence (DNA): TGCGCCGGCAGCTTGGGGACAGGGATTCAGTATGAAAAACTGTTTTTT.

This chain links TRBV9 with TRBJ2-1, with D uncertain. Trimming stripped 0 bases from V and 6 bases from J, with 10 bases between. Per germline, CDR1 SGDLS and CDR2 YYNGEE. The CDR3 covers 14 residues. CDR3 sequence (DNA): TGTGCCAGCAGCGTAGGTTTAGGTGGCAATGAGCAGTTCTTC. Its protein is CASSVGLGGNEQFF.

The genes are TRBV5-1 and TRBJ2-7, with D perhaps TRBD2 (6 bases). The length of the CDR3 is 15 residues. Germline V CDR1 and CDR2: SGHRS, YFSETQ. V was trimmed by 0 bases and J by 0 bases, leaving 10 bases between them. The chain's CDR3 is CASSLAAGSSYEQYF. CDR3 coding DNA: TGCGCCAGCAGCTTGGCGGCGGGGAGCTCCTACGAGCAGTACTTC.